Listed here are 21 T cell receptor beta chains from one sample, sequenced in a study of T-cell reconstitution after alpha-beta-depleted transplantation in children. TCRbeta library preparation incorporated unique molecular identifiers. TCRdb re-called the PCR reads through MiXCR, storing one row per CDR3 protein. The sample holds 640,000 or so distinct CDR3 sequences, roughly 15% seen once. This specimen was PBMCs from the stem cell graft donor, taken from the stem cell graft. Every receptor here comes from a human donor who donated a stem cell graft to a child with acute myeloid leukemia.

This chain links TRBV20-1 with TRBJ1-4; the D is unclear. V shed 3 bases and J shed 0 bases, with 11 bases lying between them. Germline V gene lookup returns CDR1 DFQATT and CDR2 SNEGSKA (reference sequence). The CDR3 extends over 15 amino acids. Written as DNA, the CDR3 is TGCAGTGCTAGTAGAGTGTCGCCAACTAATGAAAAACTGTTTTTT. Amino acids: CSASRVSPTNEKLFF.

The sample holds many counts of this clonotype. The chain carries TRBV7-2 and TRBJ2-5, with a tentative D call TRBD1 (5 bases). V was pared by 5 bases and J by 5 bases, with 12 bases between. Germline CDR1 and CDR2: SGHTA and FQGNSA. CDR3 length: 13 amino acids. In nucleotides, the CDR3 is TGTGCCAGCAGCCCCAGGGATCGGGAGACCCAGTACTTC. It yields the protein CASSPRDRETQYF.

This clonotype has at least ten counts. This sequence joins TRBV20-1 and TRBJ2-3, with 9 nucleotides matching TRBD2. Germline loops: CDR1 DFQATT, CDR2 SNEGSKA (reference sequence). J gave up 6 bases and V 1 base, and 17 bases lay outside the gene matches. The CDR3 spans 18 residues. The CDR3 protein is CSARGGTSPLPGGDTQYF. In DNA form, the CDR3 reads TGCAGTGCTAGAGGGGGGACTAGCCCCCTCCCCGGCGGGGATACGCAGTATTTT.

This clonotype was counted many times. V gene TRBV20-1 combines with J gene TRBJ2-1; 8 nucleotides align to TRBD1. The trim removed 1 base at V and 12 bases at J, leaving 11 bases unmatched. CDR1 is DFQATT and CDR2 is SNEGSKA in the germline V gene (reference sequence). The CDR3 has 14 amino acids. The CDR3 protein is CSARGTGHLGVQFF. The CDR3 DNA sequence: TGCAGTGCTAGAGGGACAGGGCACCTAGGTGTGCAGTTCTTC.

There are many counts of this clonotype. This sequence joins TRBV24-1 and TRBJ2-3, with D perhaps TRBD1 (6 bases). Germline V gene lookup returns CDR1 KGHDR and CDR2 SFDVKD. The CDR3 runs 17 residues. Trimming took off 3 bases at V and 0 bases at J, with 15 bases between the two ends. Here the CDR3 DNA reads TGTGCCACCAGTGATCCTAGGACAGCCCCTAGCACAGATACGCAGTATTTT. Amino acids: CATSDPRTAPSTDTQYF.

This clonotype was seen at least ten times. The chain has TRBV5-1 and TRBJ2-7; 10 nucleotides line up with TRBD1. V shed 3 bases and J 4 bases; nucleotides not matched to a gene: 16. CDR3 length: 18 residues. Germline CDR1 and CDR2: SGHRS and YFSETQ. CDR3 in amino acids: CASSSFGRGDRGAYEQYF. DNA for the CDR3: TGCGCCAGCAGCTCCTTTGGGAGAGGGGACAGGGGAGCTTACGAGCAGTACTTC.

This clonotype was picked up a small number of times. The rearrangement links TRBV24-1 to TRBJ2-1; TRBD2 matches at 13 bases. The CDR3 contains 21 residues. V lost 6 bases and J lost 0; bases outside the gene matches: 16. Germline V gene lookup returns CDR1 KGHDR and CDR2 SFDVKD. The CDR3 nucleotides read TGTGCCACCAGTCCAGCCGCCGGGACTAGCGGGGACAGGAGCTCCTACAATGAGCAGTTCTTC. This codes for CATSPAAGTSGDRSSYNEQFF.

The chain couples TRBV5-1 to TRBJ1-1, with TRBD1 matching 9 bases. Germline V CDR1 and CDR2: SGHRS, YFSETQ. The CDR3 is made up of 16 amino acids. Unmatched junction bases numbered 9, after V lost 4 bases and J lost 2 bases. CDR3 residues: CASSPGQGNRNTEAFF. CDR3 DNA sequence: TGCGCCAGCAGCCCCGGACAGGGGAACAGAAACACTGAAGCTTTCTTT.

This rearrangement joins TRBV27 to TRBJ1-5; D is uncertain. V lost 8 bases, J lost 0 bases, and 14 bases lay in between. Germline CDR1 is MNHEY and CDR2 is SMNVEV (reference sequence). This CDR3 region has 15 residues. The CDR3 region is CASGPTSYSNQPQHF. As DNA, the CDR3 is TGTGCCAGCGGCCCCACAAGCTATAGCAATCAGCCCCAGCATTTT.

This clonotype has only a few counts. The chain carries TRBV12-3 or TRBV12-4 and TRBJ1-3; maybe TRBD1 (5 bases). V gave up 7 bases and J gave up 1 base, with 11 bases separating them. CDR3 size: 14 residues. This CDR3 reads CASILGVSGNTIYF. The CDR3 nucleotides are TGTGCCAGCATCTTAGGGGTTTCTGGAAACACCATATATTTT.

The chain recombines TRBV18 with TRBJ2-1; TRBD2 matches at 10 bases. The CDR3 runs 17 residues. Looked up from germline, CDR1 is KGHSH and CDR2 is LQKENI. J gave up 9 bases and V 3 bases, and 14 bases lay outside the gene matches. CDR3 in DNA: TGTGCCAGCTCACCCTGGGGCGTGAGCGGGGGGGCCGGTGAGCAGTTCTTC. Protein product: CASSPWGVSGGAGEQFF.

This chain links TRBV12-3 or TRBV12-4 with TRBJ2-3, with 9 bases lining up with TRBD2. Trimming took 5 bases from V and 2 from J; bases not matched to a gene: 5. This CDR3 comprises 15 residues. The CDR3 bases are TGTGCCAGCAGTGGGGGACTAGCTTTCACAGATACGCAGTATTTT. Translation: CASSGGLAFTDTQYF.

The chain couples TRBV30 to TRBJ2-7; TRBD1 might be the D (6 bases). The CDR3 is 12 residues long. V was clipped by 5 bases and J by 2 bases, with 10 bases between them. Per germline, CDR1 GTSNPN and CDR2 SVGIG (reference sequence). The CDR3: CAWERGTYEQYF. In DNA, the CDR3 is TGTGCCTGGGAGAGGGGGACCTACGAGCAGTACTTC.

This clonotype was seen once. The V call is TRBV4-1, the J call TRBJ2-5; D remains unclear. Germline CDR1 and CDR2: MGHRA and YSYEKL. Trimming left V 1 base short and J 1 base short, with 10 bases between. The length of the CDR3 is 15 residues. The CDR3 sequence: CASSQVGLSQETQYF. In DNA form, the CDR3 reads TGCGCCAGCAGCCAAGTTGGATTGAGCCAAGAGACCCAGTACTTC.

This clonotype was seen at least ten times. J is TRBJ2-5 and V is TRBV20-1; D uncertain. Trimming cost V 3 bases and J 0 bases, with 2 bases left between them. The CDR3 runs 11 residues. The germline gives CDR1 DFQATT, CDR2 SNEGSKA (reference sequence). CDR3 in amino acids: CSASNQETQYF. CDR3 nucleotides: TGCAGTGCTAGTAACCAAGAGACCCAGTACTTC.

The chain is built from TRBV7-2 and TRBJ1-2; a weak D match, TRBD1 (6 bases). The CDR3 totals 15 residues. V was trimmed by 2 bases and J by 4 bases, leaving 14 bases between them. Germline V CDR1 and CDR2: SGHTA, FQGNSA. This CDR3 is CASSLLALTGYGYTF. The CDR3, as DNA: TGTGCCAGCAGCTTATTAGCCTTGACAGGCTATGGCTACACCTTC.

This clonotype has at least ten counts. The chain joins TRBV29-1 to TRBJ1-1; D might be TRBD1 (6 bases). The CDR3 sequence is 14 residues long. Germline-derived CDR1 and CDR2 are SQVTM and ANQGSEA. V gave up 4 bases and J gave up 4 bases, with 16 bases separating them. The CDR3 DNA follows: TGCAGCGTTGCCCCCAGACAGGCTAGCACTGAAGCTTTCTTT. It yields the protein CSVAPRQASTEAFF.

This chain links TRBV20-1 with TRBJ2-5; 7 bases fit TRBD1. The V gene's germline CDR1 is DFQATT and CDR2 SNEGSKA (reference sequence). V shed 1 base and J 3 bases; nucleotides not matched to a gene: 14. This CDR3 spans 17 amino acids. CDR3 protein: CSARARGLPMAKETQYF. Here the CDR3 DNA reads TGCAGTGCTAGAGCGAGGGGGCTCCCTATGGCCAAAGAGACCCAGTACTTC.

The chain combines TRBV7-2 with TRBJ2-5; D call uncertain. The CDR3 has 12 amino acids. Germline V gene data show CDR1 as SGHTA and CDR2 as FQGNSA. The germline V and J ends were trimmed by 6 bases and 7 bases, with 12 bases remaining between them. In DNA form, the CDR3 reads TGTGCCAGCAGTGACTTAGTGGGGACCCAGTACTTC. This sequence encodes CASSDLVGTQYF. The complete variable domain, with remaining parts taken from reference TRBV7-2 and TRBJ2-5, reads GAGVSQSPSNKVTEKGKDVELRCDPISGHTALYWYRQSLGQGLEFLIYFQGNSAPDKSGLPSDRFSAERTGGSVSTLTIQRTQQEDSAVYLCASSDLVGTQYFGPGTRLLVL.

This clonotype was detected only a few times. The chain joins TRBV7-2 to TRBJ1-1; D is unresolved. This CDR3 comprises 14 residues. In germline, CDR1 is SGHTA, CDR2 FQGNSA. V was shortened by 7 bases and J by 2 bases, with 14 bases between the two germline ends. The DNA of the CDR3 is TGTGCCAGCACCATCAGCCAGACAAACACTGAAGCTTTCTTT. Protein product: CASTISQTNTEAFF.

The rearrangement joins TRBV7-2 to TRBJ2-5; D uncertain. The CDR3 is made up of 13 amino acids. V dropped 2 bases and J dropped 0 bases, with 4 bases sitting between them. Germline-derived CDR1 and CDR2 are SGHTA and FQGNSA. The CDR3 sequence: CASSLTNQETQYF. CDR3 coding DNA: TGTGCCAGCAGCTTAACGAACCAAGAGACCCAGTACTTC. The complete variable domain, with remaining parts taken from reference TRBV7-2 and TRBJ2-5, reads GAGVSQSPSNKVTEKGKDVELRCDPISGHTALYWYRQSLGQGLEFLIYFQGNSAPDKSGLPSDRFSAERTGGSVSTLTIQRTQQEDSAVYLCASSLTNQETQYFGPGTRLLVL.